This T cell receptor (beta chain) was recovered during a study of cytomegalovirus exposure and HLA in healthy donors. Whole-study findings and limits: There were a few CMV-associated chains whose specificity for CMV antigens was confirmed in vitro.

Donors showed nominal health when sampled, although they likely had unrecorded immune exposures. The germline gives CDR1 SGHRS, CDR2 YFSETQ. There are 16 residues in the CDR3. The ends were cut back, 4 bases at V and 3 bases at J, with 19 bases in the middle. A note on this clone: What it recognizes is unknown.

Researchers ran the PCR with 60 Vbeta and 13 Jbeta primers. Produced via immunoSEQ multiplex PCR; TCRdb's table is partial and in-frame only. The data contain roughly 180,000 clones, about 77% of them seen just once; the ten biggest clones take up under 3%. The material sequenced was PBMCs. This receptor was taken from a woman between 25 and 40 years old in good health and CMV-seropositive. The chain uses TRBV5-1 and TRBJ1-1, with D hard to call. The CDR3 DNA is TGCGCCAGCAGCCCCACGGGTACACCGAGGGACACTGAAGCTTTCTTT. It encodes CASSPTGTPRDTEAFF.